Each of the 18 T cell receptor beta chains below was sequenced from the same sample in a study of molecular identifiers for immune sequencing clone quantification. One entry per CDR3 protein results from TCRdb running MiXCR on the PCR reads. The sample shows some 320,000 distinct CDR3 sequences, 20% to 25% of them seen only once. Source material: naive CD8+ T cells from blood, with Jurkat cell RNA spiked in. Subset here: FACS-sorted CD8+CD4-CCR7+CD45RA+ naive T cells. All receptors come from a human donor in good health. Some libraries in this study had Jurkat cell RNA spiked in.

Note on this clonotype: A much bigger clone sits one base away, suggesting this may be a read error. Here the CDR3 reads CASSDGSNTQYF. CDR3 DNA: TGTGCCAGCAGTGACGGTTCAAATACGCAGTATTTT. The rearrangement links TRBV6-4 to TRBJ2-3; D uncertain. The CDR3 contains 12 residues. Trimming stripped 2 bases from V and 7 bases from J, with 7 bases between. The germline V gene has CDR1 MRHNA and CDR2 SNTAGT.

This clonotype came up many times. The chain links TRBV28 to TRBJ1-4, with D unresolved. Trimming removed 4 bases at V and 0 bases at J, with 6 bases between. The CDR3 totals 14 residues. The germline CDR1 and CDR2 sequences are MDHEN and SYDVKM. CDR3 sequence (DNA): TGTGCCAGCAGTTGGACGGCAACTAATGAAAAACTGTTTTTT. The encoded protein is CASSWTATNEKLFF.

This clonotype was detected many times. V is TRBV6-2 or TRBV6-3 and J is TRBJ1-1; 7 nucleotides line up with TRBD1. The CDR3 contains 11 residues. Germline values: CDR1 MNHEY, CDR2 SVGEGT. Trimming took 8 bases from V and 8 from J; bases not matched to a gene: 5. CDR3: CASHTTGEAFF. CDR3 in DNA: TGTGCCAGCCACACGACAGGGGAAGCTTTCTTT.

In its sample, this clonotype was seen many times. The chain has TRBV6-5 and TRBJ2-7, with D tentatively TRBD1 (6 bases). The V end was cut by 6 bases, the J end by 3 bases, with 12 bases between. This CDR3 region has 13 residues. Germline values: CDR1 MNHEY, CDR2 SVGAGI. In DNA form, the CDR3 reads TGTGCCAGCAGGGGCCGACAGGTCTACGAGCAGTACTTC. It codes for CASRGRQVYEQYF.

In its sample, this clonotype was seen many times. The gene calls are TRBV29-1 and TRBJ2-2; D may be TRBD2 (5 bases). This CDR3 region has 12 residues. The germline V gene has CDR1 SQVTM and CDR2 ANQGSEA. Deletions cut 1 base from V and 6 bases from J, with 6 bases between. CDR3 residues: CSVEGRPGELFF. Written as DNA, the CDR3 is TGCAGCGTTGAAGGGAGGCCCGGGGAGCTGTTTTTT.

As regards this clonotype: A much larger clone lies a single base off, so this may be a read error. This chain uses TRBV7-2 with TRBJ2-7, with 8 bases that match TRBD2. Trimming removed 5 bases from V and 7 bases from J; junction bases left unmatched: 7. Looked up from germline, CDR1 is SGHTA and CDR2 is FQGNSA. The CDR3 loop spans 13 amino acids. The CDR3, as DNA: TGTGCCAGCAGCACGGGACTAGAGAGGGAGCAGTACTTC. It specifies CASSTGLEREQYF.

This clonotype was counted ten times or more. The chain recombines TRBV4-1 with TRBJ2-5; perhaps TRBD1 as D (6 bases). This CDR3 region has 15 residues. The germline CDR1 and CDR2 sequences are MGHRA and YSYEKL. Trimming shortened V by 1 base and J by 3 bases, and 12 bases separated the two germline ends. The CDR3 DNA reads TGCGCCAGCAGCCAAGGGACAGCGACAGAAGAGACCCAGTACTTC. Translating gives CASSQGTATEETQYF.

This clonotype has ten or more counts. The chain has TRBV4-1 and TRBJ2-5; weak D call: TRBD1 (6 bases). The CDR3 covers 14 residues. CDR1 is MGHRA and CDR2 is YSYEKL in the germline V gene. Trimming took off 4 bases at V and 4 bases at J, with 13 bases between the two ends. CDR3 DNA: TGCGCCAGCAGCCCAGGGCCAGGGGCAGAGACCCAGTACTTC. It codes for CASSPGPGAETQYF.

J is TRBJ2-3 and V is TRBV20-1; TRBD2 agrees at 10 bases. J was trimmed by 0 bases and V by 7 bases; bases with no gene match: 7. The CDR3 spans 15 residues. Germline V gene sequence: CDR1 DFQATT, CDR2 SNEGSKA (reference sequence). DNA of the CDR3: TGCAGTGTGAGGGCTAGCGGGGGCAGCACAGATACGCAGTATTTT. It translates to CSVRASGGSTDTQYF.

This clonotype was detected ten times or more. The CDR3 sequence: CASSPDRGWTEAFF. For the CDR3, the DNA is TGCGCCAGCAGCCCAGACAGGGGTTGGACTGAAGCTTTCTTT. The chain recombines TRBV4-3 with TRBJ1-1; 8 bases line up with TRBD1. Trimming removed 4 bases from V and 5 bases from J; junction bases left unmatched: 6. CDR1 and CDR2 from the germline V gene are LGHNA and YSLEER. CDR3 length: 14 amino acids.

This clonotype has a count of ten or more. The V gene is TRBV12-3 or TRBV12-4, the J gene TRBJ1-5, with TRBD1 as a possible D gene (5 bases). The V and J ends lost 2 bases and 2 bases respectively, with 10 bases between them. The CDR3 consists of 15 residues. CDR3 protein: CASSLMGDGNQPQHF. Written as DNA, the CDR3 is TGTGCCAGCAGTTTAATGGGGGACGGCAATCAGCCCCAGCATTTT.

The chain uses TRBV7-3 and TRBJ2-1; 11 positions match TRBD2. In germline, CDR1 is SGHTA, CDR2 FQGTGA. After removal of 1 base from V and 8 bases from J, the junction contained 22 bases not matched to a gene. The CDR3 is 21 residues long. The CDR3 DNA reads as TGTGCCAGCAGCTTAAGACATGACCAGCTAGCGGGGGGACCGGTTGTCTATGAGCAGTTCTTC. This sequence encodes CASSLRHDQLAGGPVVYEQFF.

This clonotype was observed at least ten times. The genes are TRBV7-3 and TRBJ2-2; D is possibly TRBD2 (5 bases). Per the germline V gene, CDR1 is SGHTA and CDR2 is FQGTGA. Trimming took 3 bases from V and 6 from J, leaving 11 bases between them. CDR3 length: 14 amino acids. The CDR3 spells CASSFAGPPGELFF. In nucleotides, the CDR3 is TGTGCCAGCAGCTTCGCGGGTCCCCCCGGGGAGCTGTTTTTT.

This clonotype has at least ten counts. The chain employs TRBV29-1 and TRBJ2-7; no reliable D call. The CDR3 has 14 residues. The ends were cut back, 7 bases at V and 2 bases at J, with 18 bases in the middle. Germline loops: CDR1 SQVTM, CDR2 ANQGSEA. The CDR3 bases are TGCAGCGCCCTCCTTGAGGTTGCCACCTACGAGCAGTACTTC. Translating gives CSALLEVATYEQYF.

This chain uses TRBV3-1 with TRBJ2-3; D may correspond to TRBD1 or TRBD2 (5 bases each). The CDR3 contains 17 residues. Germline loops: CDR1 LGHDT, CDR2 YNNKEL (reference sequence). Trimming stripped 7 bases from V and 2 bases from J, with 22 bases between. The CDR3 region is CASTSRTGTEPTDTQYF. CDR3 sequence (DNA): TGTGCCAGCACCTCCAGGACCGGGACGGAACCCACAGATACGCAGTATTTT.

This clonotype has ten or more counts. The rearrangement joins TRBV29-1 to TRBJ1-1; the D gene is possibly TRBD1 (6 bases). Trimming took off 5 bases at V and 2 bases at J, with 18 bases between the two ends. In germline, CDR1 is SQVTM, CDR2 ANQGSEA. This CDR3 is 15 amino acids long. CDR3 amino acids: CSVQHPGQTNTEAFF. CDR3 coding DNA: TGCAGCGTTCAACATCCGGGACAAACTAACACTGAAGCTTTCTTT.

This clonotype was counted at least ten times. V gene TRBV12-3 or TRBV12-4 combines with J gene TRBJ2-5; D call uncertain. The V gene lost 6 bases and the J gene lost 5 bases, with 31 bases spanning the gap. This CDR3 contains 19 residues. CDR3 protein: CASSPSASGSTYRFETQYF. The CDR3 coding sequence is TGTGCCAGCAGCCCCTCAGCCTCTGGGTCCACTTATCGTTTCGAGACCCAGTACTTC.

Remarks on this clonotype: A much larger clone differs from this one at a single base, so this may be a read error. Likely a read error: the CDR3 ends without its conserved phenylalanine or tryptophan. The gene calls are TRBV4-3 and TRBJ2-3; D ambiguous. Trimming removed 0 bases at V and 1 base at J, with 8 bases between. This CDR3 contains 15 residues. Germline V gene lookup returns CDR1 LGHNA and CDR2 YSLEER. CDR3 bases: TGCGCCAGCAGCCAAGACGCACTCCGCACAGATACGCAGTATCTT. Amino acid sequence: CASSQDALRTDTQYL.